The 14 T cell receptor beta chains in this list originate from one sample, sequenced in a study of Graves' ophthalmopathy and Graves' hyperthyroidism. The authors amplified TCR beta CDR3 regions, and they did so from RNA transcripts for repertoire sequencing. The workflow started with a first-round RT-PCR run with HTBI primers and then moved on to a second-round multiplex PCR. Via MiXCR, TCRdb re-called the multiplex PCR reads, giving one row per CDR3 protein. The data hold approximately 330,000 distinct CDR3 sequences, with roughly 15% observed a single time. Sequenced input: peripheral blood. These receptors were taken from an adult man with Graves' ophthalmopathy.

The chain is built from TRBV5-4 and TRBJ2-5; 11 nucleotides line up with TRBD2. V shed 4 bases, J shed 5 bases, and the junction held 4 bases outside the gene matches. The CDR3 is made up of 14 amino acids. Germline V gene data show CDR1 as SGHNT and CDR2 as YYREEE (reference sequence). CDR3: CASSITSGSETQYF. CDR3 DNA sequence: TGTGCCAGCAGCATCACTAGCGGGAGTGAGACCCAGTACTTC. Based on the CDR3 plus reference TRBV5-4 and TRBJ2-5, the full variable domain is ETGVTQSPTHLIKTRGQQVTLRCSSQSGHNTVSWYQQALGQGPQFIFQYYREEENGRGNFPPRFSGLQFPNYSSELNVNALELDDSALYLCASSITSGSETQYFGPGTRLLVL.

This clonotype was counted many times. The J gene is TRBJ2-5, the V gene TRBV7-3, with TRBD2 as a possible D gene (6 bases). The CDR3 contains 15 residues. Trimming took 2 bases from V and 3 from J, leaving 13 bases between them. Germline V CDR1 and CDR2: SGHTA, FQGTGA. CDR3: CASSLHGSKEETQYF. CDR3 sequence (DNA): TGTGCCAGCAGCTTACACGGGAGCAAGGAAGAGACCCAGTACTTC. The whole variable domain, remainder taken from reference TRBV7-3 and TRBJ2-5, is GAGVSQTPSNKVTEKGKYVELRCDPISGHTALYWYRQSLGQGPEFLIYFQGTGAADDSGLPNDRFFAVRPEGSVSTLKIQRTERGDSAVYLCASSLHGSKEETQYFGPGTRLLVL.

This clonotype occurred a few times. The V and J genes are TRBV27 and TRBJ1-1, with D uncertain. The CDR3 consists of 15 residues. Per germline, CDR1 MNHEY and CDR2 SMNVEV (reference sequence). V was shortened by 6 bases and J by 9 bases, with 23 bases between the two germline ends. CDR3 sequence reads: CASSSTYSDWGKAFF. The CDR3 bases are TGTGCCAGCAGCTCGACCTACAGCGATTGGGGTAAAGCTTTCTTT.

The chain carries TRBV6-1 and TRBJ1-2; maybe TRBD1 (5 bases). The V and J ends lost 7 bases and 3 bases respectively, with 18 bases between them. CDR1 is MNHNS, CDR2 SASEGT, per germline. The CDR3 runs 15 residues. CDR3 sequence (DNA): TGTGCCAGCACCCCAAGCGGGGGGATGTACTATGGCTACACCTTC. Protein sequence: CASTPSGGMYYGYTF.

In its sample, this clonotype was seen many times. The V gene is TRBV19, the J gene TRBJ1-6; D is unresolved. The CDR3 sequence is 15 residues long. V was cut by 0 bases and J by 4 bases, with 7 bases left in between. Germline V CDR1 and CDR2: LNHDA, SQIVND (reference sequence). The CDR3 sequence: CASSIESAYNSPLHF. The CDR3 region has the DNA TGTGCCAGTAGTATAGAGTCGGCGTATAATTCACCCCTCCACTTT.

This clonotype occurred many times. CDR3 region: CASSDGTGDVGNSPLHF. In DNA, the CDR3 is TGTGCCAGCAGTGACGGGACAGGGGACGTCGGGAATTCACCCCTCCACTTT. The genes are TRBV6-1 and TRBJ1-6, with 10 bases aligning to TRBD1. The CDR3 covers 17 residues. V gave up 3 bases and J gave up 7 bases; unmatched junction bases: 9. Germline values: CDR1 MNHNS, CDR2 SASEGT.

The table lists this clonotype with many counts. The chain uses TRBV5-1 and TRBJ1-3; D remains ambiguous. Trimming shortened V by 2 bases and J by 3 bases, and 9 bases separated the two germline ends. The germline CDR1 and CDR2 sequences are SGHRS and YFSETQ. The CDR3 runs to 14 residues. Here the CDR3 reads CASSFGNDGNTIYF. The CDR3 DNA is TGCGCCAGCAGCTTTGGGAATGATGGAAACACCATATATTTT.

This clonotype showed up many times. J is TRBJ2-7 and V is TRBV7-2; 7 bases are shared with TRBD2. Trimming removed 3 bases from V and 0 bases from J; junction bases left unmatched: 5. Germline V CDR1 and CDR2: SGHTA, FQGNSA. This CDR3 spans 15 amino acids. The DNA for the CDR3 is TGTGCCAGCAGCTTCCAAGCGGGGCCCTCCTACGAGCAGTACTTC. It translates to CASSFQAGPSYEQYF.

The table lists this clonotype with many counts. The CDR3 loop reads CASSTEGYGYTF. The CDR3, as DNA: TGCGCCAGCAGCACGGAAGGCTATGGCTACACCTTC. This rearrangement joins TRBV5-1 to TRBJ1-2; D gene uncertain. This CDR3 is 12 amino acids long. CDR1 is SGHRS and CDR2 is YFSETQ in the germline V gene. Between the trimmed V and J ends, which lost 4 bases and 4 bases, there was a span of 8 bases.

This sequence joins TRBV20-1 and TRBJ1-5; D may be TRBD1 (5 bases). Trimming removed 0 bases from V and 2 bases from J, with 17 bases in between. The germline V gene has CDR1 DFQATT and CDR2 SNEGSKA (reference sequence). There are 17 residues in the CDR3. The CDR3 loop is CSARDLGGTEGNQPQHF. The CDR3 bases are TGCAGTGCTAGAGATTTGGGGGGGACGGAGGGCAATCAGCCCCAGCATTTT.

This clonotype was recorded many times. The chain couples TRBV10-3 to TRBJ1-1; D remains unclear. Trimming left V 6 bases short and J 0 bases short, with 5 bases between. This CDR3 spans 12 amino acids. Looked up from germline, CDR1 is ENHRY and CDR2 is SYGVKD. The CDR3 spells CAISEMNTEAFF. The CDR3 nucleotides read TGTGCCATCAGCGAAATGAACACTGAAGCTTTCTTT.

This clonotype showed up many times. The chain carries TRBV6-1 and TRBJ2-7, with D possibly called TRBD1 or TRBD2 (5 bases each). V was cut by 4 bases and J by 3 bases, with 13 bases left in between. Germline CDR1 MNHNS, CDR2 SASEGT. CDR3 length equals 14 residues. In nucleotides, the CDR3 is TGTGCCAGCAGTGTGGACCGGGGCATCTACGAGCAGTACTTC. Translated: CASSVDRGIYEQYF.

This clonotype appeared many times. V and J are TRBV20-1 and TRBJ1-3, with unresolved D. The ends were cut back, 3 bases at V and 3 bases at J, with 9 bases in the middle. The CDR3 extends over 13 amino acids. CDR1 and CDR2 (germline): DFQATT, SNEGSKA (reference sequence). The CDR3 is CSASVGFGNTIYF. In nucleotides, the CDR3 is TGCAGTGCTAGCGTCGGGTTTGGAAACACCATATATTTT.

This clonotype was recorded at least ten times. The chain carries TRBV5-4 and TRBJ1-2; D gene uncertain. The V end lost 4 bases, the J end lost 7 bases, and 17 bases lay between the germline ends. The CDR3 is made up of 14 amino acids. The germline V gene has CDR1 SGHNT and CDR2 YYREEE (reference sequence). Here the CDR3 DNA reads TGTGCCAGCAGCCTGTCTCCCCGCGGTCTTGGCTACACCTTC. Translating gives CASSLSPRGLGYTF.